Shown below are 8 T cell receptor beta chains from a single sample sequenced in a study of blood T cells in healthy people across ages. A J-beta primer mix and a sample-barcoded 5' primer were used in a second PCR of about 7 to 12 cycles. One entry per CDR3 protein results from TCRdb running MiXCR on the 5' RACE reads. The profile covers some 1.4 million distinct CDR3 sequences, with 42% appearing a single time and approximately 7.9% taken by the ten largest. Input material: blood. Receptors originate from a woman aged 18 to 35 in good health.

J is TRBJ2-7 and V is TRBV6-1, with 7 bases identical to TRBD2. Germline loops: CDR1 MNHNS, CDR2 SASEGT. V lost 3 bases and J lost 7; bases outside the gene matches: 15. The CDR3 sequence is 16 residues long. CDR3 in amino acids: CASSDPSGSRLLEQYF. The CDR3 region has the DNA TGTGCCAGCAGTGACCCTAGCGGTTCGCGTCTTCTTGAGCAGTACTTC.

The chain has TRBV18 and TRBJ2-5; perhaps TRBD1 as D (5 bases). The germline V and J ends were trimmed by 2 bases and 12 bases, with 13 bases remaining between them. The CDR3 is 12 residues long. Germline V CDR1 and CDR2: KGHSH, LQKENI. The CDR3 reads CASSPGQGVKYF. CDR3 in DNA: TGTGCCAGCTCACCAGGGCAGGGCGTGAAGTACTTC.

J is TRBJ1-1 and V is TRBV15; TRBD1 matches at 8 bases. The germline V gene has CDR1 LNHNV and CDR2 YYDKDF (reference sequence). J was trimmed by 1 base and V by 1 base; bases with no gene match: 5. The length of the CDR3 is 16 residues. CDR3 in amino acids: CATSRGEGQANTEAFF. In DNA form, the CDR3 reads TGTGCCACCAGCAGAGGTGAGGGACAGGCGAACACTGAAGCTTTCTTT. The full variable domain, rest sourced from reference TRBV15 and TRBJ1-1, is DAMVIQNPRYQVTQFGKPVTLSCSQTLNHNVMYWYQQKSSQAPKLLFHYYDKDFNNEADTPDNFQSRRPNTSFCFLDIRSPGLGDTAMYLCATSRGEGQANTEAFFGQGTRLTVV.

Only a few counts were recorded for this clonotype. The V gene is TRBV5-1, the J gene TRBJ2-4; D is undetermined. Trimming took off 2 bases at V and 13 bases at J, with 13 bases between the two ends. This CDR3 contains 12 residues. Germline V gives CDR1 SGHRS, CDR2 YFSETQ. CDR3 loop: CASSFSFEEQYF. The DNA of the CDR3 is TGCGCCAGCAGCTTCTCCTTCGAGGAGCAGTACTTC.

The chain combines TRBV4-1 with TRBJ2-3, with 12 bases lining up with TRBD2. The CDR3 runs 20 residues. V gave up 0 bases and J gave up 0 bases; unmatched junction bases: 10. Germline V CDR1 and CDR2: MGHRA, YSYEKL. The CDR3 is CASSQDWGLAGRVSTDTQYF. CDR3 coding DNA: TGCGCCAGCAGCCAAGATTGGGGACTAGCGGGTAGAGTTAGCACAGATACGCAGTATTTT.

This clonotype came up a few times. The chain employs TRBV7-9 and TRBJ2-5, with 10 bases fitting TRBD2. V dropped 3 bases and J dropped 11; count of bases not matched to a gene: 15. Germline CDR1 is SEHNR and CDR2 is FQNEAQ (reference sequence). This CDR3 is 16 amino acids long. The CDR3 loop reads CASSFSGTSATNEQYF. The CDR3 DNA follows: TGTGCCAGCAGCTTTTCCGGGACTAGCGCCACCAATGAGCAGTACTTC.

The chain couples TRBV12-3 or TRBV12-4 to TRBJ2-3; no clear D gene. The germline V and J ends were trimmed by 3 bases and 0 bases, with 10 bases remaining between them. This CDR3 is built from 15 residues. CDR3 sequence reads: CASSLTTSSTDTQYF. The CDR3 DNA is TGTGCCAGCAGTTTGACAACATCTAGCACAGATACGCAGTATTTT.

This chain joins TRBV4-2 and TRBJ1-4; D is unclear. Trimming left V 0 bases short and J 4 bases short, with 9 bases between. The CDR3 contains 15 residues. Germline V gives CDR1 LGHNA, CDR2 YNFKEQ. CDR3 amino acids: CASSQEWRNNEKLFF. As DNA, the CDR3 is TGTGCCAGCAGCCAAGAGTGGAGAAATAATGAAAAACTGTTTTTT.